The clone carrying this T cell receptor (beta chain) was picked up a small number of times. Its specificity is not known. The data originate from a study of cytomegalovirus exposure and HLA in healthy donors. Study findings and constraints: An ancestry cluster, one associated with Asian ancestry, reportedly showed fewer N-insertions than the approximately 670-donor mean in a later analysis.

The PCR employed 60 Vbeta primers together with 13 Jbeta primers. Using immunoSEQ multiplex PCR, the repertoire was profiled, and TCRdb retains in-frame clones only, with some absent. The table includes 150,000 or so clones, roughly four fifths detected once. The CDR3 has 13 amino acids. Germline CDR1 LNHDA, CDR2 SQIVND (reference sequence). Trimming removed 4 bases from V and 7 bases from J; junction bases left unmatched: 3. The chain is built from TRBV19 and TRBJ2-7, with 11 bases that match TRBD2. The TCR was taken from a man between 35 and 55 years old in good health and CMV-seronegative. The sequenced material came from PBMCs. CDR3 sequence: CASSRGLAEEQYV. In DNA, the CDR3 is TGTGCCAGTAGTAGGGGACTAGCGGAAGAGCAGTACGTC.